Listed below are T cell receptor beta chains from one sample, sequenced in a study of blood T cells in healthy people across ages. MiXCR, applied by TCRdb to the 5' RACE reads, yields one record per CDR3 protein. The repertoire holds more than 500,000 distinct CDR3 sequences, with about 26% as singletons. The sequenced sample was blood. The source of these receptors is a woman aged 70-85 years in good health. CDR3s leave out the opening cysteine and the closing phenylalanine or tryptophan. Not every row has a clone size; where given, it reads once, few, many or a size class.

CDR3aa: ASTERGSQETQY; abundance: -; v_gene: TRBV12-3/TRBV12-4; j_gene: TRBJ2-5
CDR3aa: ASRTSGANYGYT; abundance: few; v_gene: TRBV7-2; j_gene: TRBJ1-2
CDR3aa: ASSDTSAEQY; abundance: -; v_gene: TRBV2; j_gene: TRBJ2-7
CDR3aa: ASSLKGGAGNTQY; abundance: -; v_gene: TRBV12-3/TRBV12-4; j_gene: TRBJ2-3
CDR3aa: ASSRGAGVSYEQY; abundance: few; v_gene: TRBV3-1; j_gene: TRBJ2-7
CDR3aa: SALLAGKETQY; abundance: few; v_gene: TRBV20-1; j_gene: TRBJ2-5
CDR3aa: SARDRLVGDAYGYT; abundance: once; v_gene: TRBV20-1; j_gene: TRBJ1-2
CDR3aa: SVEVAGFTYNEQF; abundance: few; v_gene: TRBV29-1; j_gene: TRBJ2-1
CDR3aa: ASTDRLFQGAVGELF; abundance: -; v_gene: TRBV6-1; j_gene: TRBJ2-2
CDR3aa: ASSSDPASYNEQF; abundance: -; v_gene: TRBV5-1; j_gene: TRBJ2-1
CDR3aa: ASSLDRGATDTQY; abundance: -; v_gene: TRBV7-2; j_gene: TRBJ2-3
CDR3aa: ASSYSRGQANTEAS; abundance: -; v_gene: TRBV6-5; j_gene: TRBJ1-1
CDR3aa: ASSLRSLRKEETQY; abundance: few; v_gene: TRBV7-2; j_gene: TRBJ2-5
CDR3aa: ASSQEPGTGVTEAF; abundance: few; v_gene: TRBV4-3; j_gene: TRBJ1-1
CDR3aa: ASSFYGGQETQY; abundance: -; v_gene: TRBV5-1; j_gene: TRBJ2-5
CDR3aa: ASSGGPNCGYT; abundance: -; v_gene: TRBV5-1; j_gene: TRBJ1-2
CDR3aa: ASSQGLTTNTEAF; abundance: -; v_gene: TRBV3-1; j_gene: TRBJ1-1
CDR3aa: SALPGRGYSSYGYT; abundance: -; v_gene: TRBV20-1; j_gene: TRBJ1-2
CDR3aa: ASRLTGETQY; abundance: many; v_gene: TRBV7-2; j_gene: TRBJ2-5
CDR3aa: AISEGYMRQAYSGANVLT; abundance: few; v_gene: TRBV10-3; j_gene: TRBJ2-6
CDR3aa: ASSQGQRRNTEAF; abundance: few; v_gene: TRBV12-3/TRBV12-4; j_gene: TRBJ1-1
CDR3aa: AISEFTSQTEAF; abundance: -; v_gene: TRBV10-3; j_gene: TRBJ1-1
CDR3aa: ASSTGLAGVPSYNEQF; abundance: -; v_gene: TRBV6-1; j_gene: TRBJ2-1
CDR3aa: SVRTAMNTEAF; abundance: -; v_gene: TRBV29-1; j_gene: TRBJ1-1
CDR3aa: SAPPGQYPDTQY; abundance: -; v_gene: TRBV20-1; j_gene: TRBJ2-3
CDR3aa: ASSPGTGVGEQF; abundance: few; v_gene: TRBV18; j_gene: TRBJ2-1
CDR3aa: SVGEGDSYEQY; abundance: many; v_gene: TRBV29-1; j_gene: TRBJ2-7
CDR3aa: ASSHRRNYNEQF; abundance: -; v_gene: TRBV7-2; j_gene: TRBJ2-1
CDR3aa: SARGVTDTQY; abundance: -; v_gene: TRBV20-1; j_gene: TRBJ2-3
CDR3aa: SATSGVDKNIQY; abundance: -; v_gene: TRBV20-1; j_gene: TRBJ2-4
CDR3aa: ASTATKDGIENLGSNQPQH; abundance: -; v_gene: TRBV14; j_gene: TRBJ1-5
CDR3aa: ASRTSGGADEQF; abundance: -; v_gene: TRBV7-2; j_gene: TRBJ2-1
CDR3aa: SVERVETQY; abundance: -; v_gene: TRBV29-1; j_gene: TRBJ2-5
CDR3aa: SAHPLDGARNIQY; abundance: -; v_gene: TRBV20-1; j_gene: TRBJ2-4
CDR3aa: ASSRQPGGYEQY; abundance: few; v_gene: TRBV5-5; j_gene: TRBJ2-7
CDR3aa: AISEGGVNSYEQY; abundance: -; v_gene: TRBV10-3; j_gene: -
CDR3aa: ATSDLDSNQPQH; abundance: -; v_gene: TRBV24-1; j_gene: TRBJ1-5
CDR3aa: SAPKREGQDTQY; abundance: -; v_gene: TRBV20-1; j_gene: TRBJ2-3
CDR3aa: ASSQGGWAF; abundance: -; v_gene: TRBV4-3; j_gene: TRBJ1-1
CDR3aa: STGRINEKLF; abundance: few; v_gene: TRBV20-1; j_gene: TRBJ1-4
CDR3aa: ASSPPHYEQY; abundance: -; v_gene: TRBV27; j_gene: TRBJ2-7
CDR3aa: ATQSYGYNEQF; abundance: few; v_gene: TRBV24-1; j_gene: TRBJ2-1
CDR3aa: ASSLGLAGGLGTQY; abundance: few; v_gene: TRBV7-2; j_gene: TRBJ2-5
CDR3aa: ASSLAGAKETQY; abundance: -; v_gene: TRBV7-3; j_gene: TRBJ2-5
CDR3aa: SALVEADSGLYGYT; abundance: -; v_gene: TRBV20-1; j_gene: TRBJ1-2
CDR3aa: ASSEGTSSPETQY; abundance: -; v_gene: TRBV5-1; j_gene: TRBJ2-5